A selection of T cell receptor beta chains follows, all from one sample in a study of blood T cell repertoires in COVID-19. This table comes from immunoSEQ multiplex PCR, and its TCRdb copy is limited to in-frame clones, with some not included. The sample contains around 46,000 clones, under 85% of which appear only once. The sequenced sample consisted of peripheral blood. These receptors were collected from a human donor in a cohort sampled during active COVID-19. Both conserved end residues are trimmed from each CDR3. Each record gives: J gene, D gene, V gene, CDR3 protein. D genes are given only for firm matches.

>TRBJ1-1|-|TRBV30
AWRGAHTEAF
>TRBJ1-1|TRBD1|TRBV28
ASSSPGTGARSKAF
>TRBJ2-1|-|TRBV5-1
ASRGTPLDEQF
>TRBJ2-3|-|TRBV2
ASSGLTSTDTQY
>TRBJ2-7|TRBD1|TRBV2
ASNFPRTGPSYEQY
>TRBJ2-3|TRBD2|TRBV7-9
ASSSGLAAVSTDTQY
>TRBJ2-1|TRBD2|TRBV2
ASRKLAGGSYNEQF
>TRBJ2-1|-|TRBV6-6
ASRAGASYNEQF
>TRBJ1-5|TRBD1|TRBV19
ASSLRTGYSNQPQH
>TRBJ1-5|TRBD1|TRBV12-5
ASGLVIGDSLTQH
>TRBJ2-7|TRBD1|TRBV3-1/TRBV3-2
ASSQGQGIYAYEQY
>TRBJ2-7|-|TRBV3-1/TRBV3-2
ASSSSATHSYEQY
>TRBJ1-2|-|TRBV5-1
ASSFGDSGYGYT
>TRBJ2-4|-|TRBV4-3
ASSQGATGVAGIQY
>TRBJ2-7|TRBD1|TRBV29-1
SVLGQGYEQY
>TRBJ2-6|-|TRBV28
ASSGATGSGANVLT
>TRBJ2-7|TRBD1|TRBV6-2/TRBV6-3
ASSSQGAAGLYEQY
>TRBJ2-3|TRBD2|TRBV25-1
ASSEYRLAGANTQY
>TRBJ1-1|-|TRBV6-5
ASTPGGGGKAF
>TRBJ2-7|TRBD1|TRBV19
ASRDRGRHEQY
>TRBJ2-3|TRBD2|TRBV19
ASSGHSGIATDTQY
>TRBJ1-2|-|TRBV5-5
ASSQDSYGYT
>TRBJ1-2|TRBD1|TRBV5-1
ASSLGQGAISGYT